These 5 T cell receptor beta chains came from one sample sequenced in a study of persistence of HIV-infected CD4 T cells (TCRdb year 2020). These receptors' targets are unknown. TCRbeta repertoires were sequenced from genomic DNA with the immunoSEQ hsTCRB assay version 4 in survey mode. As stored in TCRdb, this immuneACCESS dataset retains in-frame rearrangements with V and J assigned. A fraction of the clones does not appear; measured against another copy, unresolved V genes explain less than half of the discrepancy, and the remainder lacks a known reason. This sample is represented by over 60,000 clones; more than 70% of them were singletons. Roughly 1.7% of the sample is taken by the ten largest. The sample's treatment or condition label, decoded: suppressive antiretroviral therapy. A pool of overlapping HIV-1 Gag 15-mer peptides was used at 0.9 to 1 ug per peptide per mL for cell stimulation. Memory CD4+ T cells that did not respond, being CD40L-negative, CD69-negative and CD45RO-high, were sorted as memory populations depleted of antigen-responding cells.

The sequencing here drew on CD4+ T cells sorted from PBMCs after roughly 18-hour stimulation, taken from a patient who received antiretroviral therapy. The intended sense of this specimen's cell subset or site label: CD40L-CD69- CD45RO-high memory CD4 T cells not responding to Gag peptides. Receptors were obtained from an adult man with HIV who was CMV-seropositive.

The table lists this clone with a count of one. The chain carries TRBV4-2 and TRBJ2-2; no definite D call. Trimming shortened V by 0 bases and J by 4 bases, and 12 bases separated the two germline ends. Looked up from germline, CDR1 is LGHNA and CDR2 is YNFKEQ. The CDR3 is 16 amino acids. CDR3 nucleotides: TGTGCCAGCAGCCAAGAGTCGTCACTATCCACCGGGGAGCTGTTTTTT. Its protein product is CASSQESSLSTGELFF.

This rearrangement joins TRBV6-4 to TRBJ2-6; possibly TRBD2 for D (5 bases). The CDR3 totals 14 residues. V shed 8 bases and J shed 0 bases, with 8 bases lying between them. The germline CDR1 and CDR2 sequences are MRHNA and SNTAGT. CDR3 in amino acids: CASSRDSGANVLTF. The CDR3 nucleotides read TGTGCCAGCTCTCGGGACTCTGGGGCCAACGTCCTGACTTTC.

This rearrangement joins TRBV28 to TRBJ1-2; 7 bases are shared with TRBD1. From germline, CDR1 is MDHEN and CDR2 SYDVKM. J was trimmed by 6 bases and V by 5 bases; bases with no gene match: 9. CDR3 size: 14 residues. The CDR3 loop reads CASSRPTGPNGYTF. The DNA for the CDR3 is TGTGCCAGCAGTCGACCGACAGGGCCCAATGGCTACACCTTC.

This chain's CDR3 is CASSLTGGQPQHF. CDR3 in DNA: TGTGCCAGCAGCTTAACTGGGGGCCAGCCCCAGCATTTT. The chain couples TRBV7-9 to TRBJ1-5; a possible D gene is TRBD1 (6 bases). The length of the CDR3 is 13 residues. Germline values: CDR1 SEHNR, CDR2 FQNEAQ (reference sequence). V was clipped by 2 bases and J by 7 bases, with 9 bases between them.

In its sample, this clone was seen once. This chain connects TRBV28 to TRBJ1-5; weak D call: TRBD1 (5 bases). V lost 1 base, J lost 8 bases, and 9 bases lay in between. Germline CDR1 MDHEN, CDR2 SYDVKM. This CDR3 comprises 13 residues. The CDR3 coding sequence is TGTGCCAGCAGTTTATCGGGACGGAAGCCCCAGCATTTT. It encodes CASSLSGRKPQHF.